The 7 T cell receptor beta chains presented below share a single source sample, sequenced in a study of OX40 agonist ivuxolimab in advanced cancers. Clones were sequenced by immunoSEQ multiplex PCR, and TCRdb holds only the in-frame ones, with some missing. The sample shows tens of thousands of clones, about 86% of them seen only once. The sample was CD4+ or CD8+ T cells sorted from blood, taken in a trial of the OX40 agonist ivuxolimab. Source of these receptors: an adult with an advanced solid tumor such as melanoma, head and neck, liver or kidney cancer.

The V and J genes are TRBV5-1 and TRBJ1-2, with D maybe TRBD1 (5 bases). CDR3 size: 12 residues. Deletions cut 0 bases from V and 6 bases from J, with 6 bases between. CDR1 is SGHRS and CDR2 is YFSETQ in the germline V gene. The CDR3 region has the DNA TGCGCCAGCAGCTTGGTGGGGCATGGCTACACCTTC. This translates into CASSLVGHGYTF. Looking up the rest from reference TRBV5-1 and TRBJ1-2 gives the full variable domain: KAGVTQTPRYLIKTRGQQVTLSCSPISGHRSVSWYQQTPGQGLQFLFEYFSETQRNKGNFPGRFSGRQFSNSRSEMNVSTLELGDSALYLCASSLVGHGYTFGSGTRLTVV.

This clone was seen a few times. The gene calls are TRBV6-1 and TRBJ1-1; unclear D gene. The germline V gene has CDR1 MNHNS and CDR2 SASEGT. The CDR3 is 13 residues long. V was cut by 5 bases and J by 1 base, with 8 bases left in between. The CDR3 spells CASSLGRNTEAFF. CDR3 bases: TGTGCCAGCAGTCTAGGACGGAACACTGAAGCTTTCTTT.

This clone was detected a few times. The chain uses TRBV5-6 and TRBJ2-7, with no clear D. CDR1 and CDR2 from the germline V gene are SGHDT and YYEEEE. CDR3 length equals 13 residues. Trimming shortened V by 3 bases and J by 6 bases, and 13 bases separated the two germline ends. The CDR3, as DNA: TGTGCCAGCAGCTGGTCCCCTTTGGGCGAGCAGTACTTC. Residues: CASSWSPLGEQYF.

The genes are TRBV2 and TRBJ2-5; 9 positions match TRBD2. J gave up 1 base and V 7 bases, and 4 bases lay outside the gene matches. This CDR3 comprises 14 residues. Germline values: CDR1 SNHLY, CDR2 FYNNEI. CDR3 in DNA: TGTGCCAGCAAGGCTAGCGGGGCCCAAGAGACCCAGTACTTC. Protein product: CASKASGAQETQYF. Filled out from reference TRBV2 and TRBJ2-5, the complete variable domain reads EPEVTQTPSHQVTQMGQEVILRCVPISNHLYFYWYRQILGQKVEFLVSFYNNEISEKSEIFDDQFSVERPDGSNFTLKIRSTKLEDSAMYFCASKASGAQETQYFGPGTRLLVL.

The chain employs TRBV7-8 and TRBJ1-3, with D maybe TRBD1 (6 bases). The CDR3 contains 15 residues. Germline lookup yields CDR1 SGHVS and CDR2 FQNEAQ. Trimming pared 3 bases from V and 2 bases from J, leaving 11 bases between. The CDR3 sequence: CASSLYRVAGNTIYF. In nucleotides, the CDR3 is TGTGCCAGCAGCTTGTACAGGGTGGCTGGAAACACCATATATTTT.

V and J are TRBV27 and TRBJ1-1, with no clear D. The CDR3 is made up of 14 amino acids. Between the trimmed V and J ends, which lost 5 bases and 0 bases, there was a span of 10 bases. CDR1 is MNHEY and CDR2 is SMNVEV in the germline V gene (reference sequence). CDR3 in amino acids: CASSHRKVNTEAFF. The CDR3 DNA is TGTGCCAGCAGTCACCGAAAGGTGAACACTGAAGCTTTCTTT.

This clone was observed a single time. The chain links TRBV30 to TRBJ1-1, with D hard to call. The V end lost 4 bases, the J end lost 0 bases, and 18 bases lay between the germline ends. The CDR3 covers 16 residues. The V gene's germline CDR1 is GTSNPN and CDR2 SVGIG (reference sequence). The CDR3 protein is CAWTLPHSGMNTEAFF. CDR3 nucleotides: TGTGCCTGGACTCTTCCTCACAGCGGCATGAACACTGAAGCTTTCTTT.